This T cell receptor beta chain originates from a study of vaccination and CD4 T cells after COVID-19 (dated by TCRdb to between 2021 and 2023). With respect to the entire study: Convalescent patients had a positive SARS-CoV-2 result on nasal swab PCR, and of these patients, under ten had mild disease and one had severe disease. Six males and four females were included in the convalescent cohort, with two Hispanic individuals, seven Caucasians, two Asians and one multiracial person represented. Two doses of either the Pfizer-BioNTech BNT162b2 vaccine (n=8) or the Moderna mRNA-1273 vaccine (n=2) were administered to participants. Post-COVID blood samples were collected from convalescent patients a median of around 100 days after diagnosis, with a range of about 30 to 170 days. Post-vaccine blood samples were taken a median of about 72 days after the second vaccine dose, with a range of about 13 to 250 days. The cultures were stimulated with overlapping spike peptide pools from SARS-CoV-2 and from the common cold coronaviruses HCoV-NL63, HCoV-OC43 and HCoV-229E. Control cultures received a CEFX viral epitope pool as the positive control, an HIV-1 Nef peptide pool as the negative control, or no peptide. In 9 to 11 COVID-19 convalescent patients and a handful of infection-naive healthy vaccine recipients, researchers compared the spike-specific CD4+ TCR repertoire from before mRNA vaccination with the repertoire from after. What the research found in general, with its limitations: Of the vaccine-specific clones in convalescent patients, 304 of 307, or nearly all, reacted only to SARS-CoV-2 spike and did not cross-react with common cold coronaviruses. The number of convalescent patients in the study was relatively small, and the study did not examine early timepoints following natural infection. In convalescent patients, a median approximately 90% of post-vaccine SARS-CoV-2-reactive clones were detected only after vaccination, suggesting vaccine-specific priming. The median number of SARS-CoV-2-reactive clonotypes rose from 20 to 25 after infection to 38 after vaccination, but the change was not significant.

The library was made by PCR. DNA from cultured CD4+ T cells underwent TCR sequencing with the Oncomine TCR Beta short-read assay at the Johns Hopkins FTIC core. The QIAamp micro DNA kit was used to extract genomic DNA from the cultured CD4+ T cells. The Oncomine TCR Beta libraries from cultured CD4+ T cells were pooled using unique dual indexes and then sequenced on an Illumina iSeq 100. Turning to the authors' computational methods: Non-productive sequences were filtered out, and CDR3s that did not start with C, did not end with F or W, or were shorter than 7 amino acids were discarded. The MANAFEST web application identified antigen-specific clonotypes by comparing peptide-stimulated wells against reference wells and other culture wells. To be called positive, a clone needed an FDR below 0.05, an odds ratio above 5, and a productive frequency above 0.1% in at least two of three replicate wells. A clonotype was classed as cross-reactive if the clonotype showed significant expansion both in SARS-CoV-2 spike wells and in at least one common cold coronavirus spike condition. Using R version 3.6.1, CDR3 homology was evaluated through Levenshtein distances (stringdist) along with unrooted phylogenetic trees (ape). The public reads were run again by TCRdb, first through fastp at Q25 and then through MiXCR, and only productive beta chains were kept. A single entry per CDR3 protein holds the most common genes and DNA from its merged rows. The V and J calls, along with clone size, are taken from TCRdb and not from the paper's own processing. A total of tens of thousands of distinct CDR3 sequences appear in this sample, around half of them only once. More than 8.5% of the sample is held by the ten biggest clonotypes.

Reading the label with the study, this specimen's treatment or condition is: roughly 10-day PBMC culture with coronavirus spike peptide pools or control peptides (ViraFEST assay). The ViraFEST assay was used in the study, in which antigen-specific T cells were expanded with peptide pools and expanded clonotypes were subsequently identified by TCR sequencing. The convalescent patients' positive SARS-CoV-2 PCR tests were from March to December 2020, which was before the Alpha, Beta and Delta variants emerged in the United States. Each well held 2.2 million or so PBMCs cultured with about 9.8 ug/ml peptide pools in IMDM containing roughly 4.7% human AB serum and roughly 9 IU/ml IL-2. Half of the culture medium was replaced with fresh IL-2-containing medium on days 3 and 7. After around 11 days of culture, CD4+ T cells were isolated by negative selection using the EasySep CD4+ T cell isolation kit. Ficoll-Paque Plus gradient centrifugation was used to isolate PBMCs from whole blood, and the isolated PBMCs were then either used fresh or cryopreserved at -140C. Each culture condition was generally run in triplicate wells.

The junction shows trimming of 2 bases on V and 8 bases on J, and the gene matches do not reach 2 bases of it. The germline V gene specifies SGHTA as CDR1 and FQGNSA as CDR2. From the cysteine up to the phenylalanine, the CDR3 has a length of 12 residues. Only the CDR3 DNA is retained, 36 bases long and in frame from the first base. As concerns this clonotype: Its cognate antigen has yet to be identified. No much larger clone exists at a distance of one base, and base qualities are not known.

Sequenced input: CD4+ T cells from blood, cultured in vitro. Recombination joined TRBV7-2 with TRBJ1-2; the junction holds 7 bases that match TRBD1. The receptor was isolated from a human donor who had recovered from COVID-19. The sequence in DNA is TGTGCCAGCAGCTTAAACAGGGGCGGCTACACCTTC. Its protein product is CASSLNRGGYTF.